This T cell receptor (beta chain) stems from a study of OX40 agonist ivuxolimab in advanced cancers. Background on the whole study: Ivuxolimab, which targeted the costimulatory receptor OX40 (CD134), was an agonistic, fully human IgG2 monoclonal antibody. Intravenous ivuxolimab was administered to patients every 2 weeks at six dose levels: 0.01, 0.1, 0.3, 1.5, 3 and 10 mg/kg. Among the roughly 50 dose-escalation patients, around 20 had hepatocellular carcinoma, roughly 15 melanoma, 9 renal cell carcinoma and 9 head and neck cancer. In the dose-escalation cohort, approximately 80% of patients were male, and the mean age was around 65 years with a range of roughly 23 to 79. Patients were allowed to have had prior anti-PD-1, anti-PD-L1 or anti-CTLA-4 therapy, and around 40% of the dose-escalation patients had previously received checkpoint inhibitors. Three dose-escalation patients achieved partial responses, one with hepatocellular carcinoma and two with cutaneous melanoma. The purpose of peripheral TCRbeta sequencing was to test whether ivuxolimab changed TCR sequence diversity and led to clonal T-cell expansion. The paper describes the monotherapy dose-escalation part (N = 52 patients) of the phase I trial of ivuxolimab. Results the study describes overall, beyond this receptor: At doses from 0.1 to 3.0 mg/kg, clonal expansion was seen in both CD4+ and CD8+ blood T cells between baseline and week 6. Low levels of normalized T-cell clonal expansion were also seen in some patients who did not respond. After ivuxolimab, more expanded clones were found on average in CD8+ T cells than in CD4+ T cells. The antigen specificity of the clonally expanded peripheral T cells was not determined. In the 0.1-3.0 mg/kg groups, partial responders were among the patients with the lowest normalized peripheral clonal expansion, particularly in CD8+ T cells.

This clone is a singleton in its sample. The antigen this receptor binds is unknown. The sample holds no much larger clone one base away, and base qualities are not on file. Genomic DNA was extracted from sorted cells for sequencing of the TCRbeta CDR3 region. The immunoSEQ Assay was used to sequence the TCRbeta CDR3 regions. This immuneACCESS table, as held by TCRdb, lists in-frame sequences with V and J called but not all clones. Of the missing ones, under half trace to an unresolved V gene in checked studies; the others have no known cause. Within this sample are some 76,000 clones, with about 93% of them counted one time only. Roughly 6.7% of the sample is in the top ten clones. Patients with autoimmune disease history or receiving systemic immunosuppression were excluded from the trial. Peripheral blood for TCR sequencing was collected from all dose cohorts at baseline, on cycle 4 day 1, and on cycle 7 day 1. The samples were taken from a phase I, first-in-human, multicenter, open-label dose-escalation trial of ivuxolimab. Adults with locally advanced or metastatic melanoma, renal cell carcinoma, hepatocellular carcinoma or head and neck squamous cell carcinoma were enrolled in the trial. Before TCR sequencing, CD4+ T cells and CD8+ T cells from peripheral blood were sorted into separate populations.

CDR1 and CDR2, looked up from the germline V gene (reference sequence), are LNHDA and SQIVND. For this chain, trimming is 9 bases at the V end and 3 bases at the J end, and the number of junction bases without a gene match is 5. The CDR3 holds 14 amino acids from the cysteine to the phenylalanine. Kept here is only the CDR3 DNA, which spans 42 bases and is read in frame from base 1. The sample consisted of CD4+ or CD8+ T cells sorted from blood, taken in a trial of the OX40 agonist ivuxolimab. This TCR came from an adult with an advanced solid tumor such as melanoma, head and neck, liver or kidney cancer. The chain is assembled from TRBV19 and TRBJ2-7; a stretch of 13 junction bases matches TRBD2. The sequenced DNA: TGTGCCAGCAGGACTAGCGGGAGTAGCTACGAGCAGTACTTC. The resulting protein is CASRTSGSSYEQYF.